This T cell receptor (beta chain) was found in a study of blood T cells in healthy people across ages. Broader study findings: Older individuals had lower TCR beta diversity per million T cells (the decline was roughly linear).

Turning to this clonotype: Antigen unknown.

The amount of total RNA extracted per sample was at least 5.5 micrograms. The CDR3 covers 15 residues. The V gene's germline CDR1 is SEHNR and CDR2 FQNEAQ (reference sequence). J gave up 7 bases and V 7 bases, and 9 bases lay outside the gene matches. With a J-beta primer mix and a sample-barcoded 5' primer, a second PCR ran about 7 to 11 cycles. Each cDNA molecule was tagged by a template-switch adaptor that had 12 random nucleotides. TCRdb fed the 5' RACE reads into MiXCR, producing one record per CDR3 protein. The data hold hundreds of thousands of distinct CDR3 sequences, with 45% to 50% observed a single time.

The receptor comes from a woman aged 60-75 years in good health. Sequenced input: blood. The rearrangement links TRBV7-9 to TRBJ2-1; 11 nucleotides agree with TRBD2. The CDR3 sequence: CASILIAGGLNEQFF. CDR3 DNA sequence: TGTGCCAGCATCCTGATAGCGGGAGGGCTAAATGAGCAGTTCTTC.